Each of the 22 T cell receptor beta chains below was sequenced from the same sample in a study of cytotoxic CD8 clonotypes in ibrutinib-treated CLL. The method was immunoSEQ multiplex PCR; TCRdb's version includes in-frame clones alone and lacks a portion of them. The sample has about 130,000 clones, approximately 80% seen once. The source material was PBMCs, sampled after 12 months of ibrutinib treatment. The receptors originated from a human donor with chronic lymphocytic leukemia.

V and J are TRBV30 and TRBJ1-1; 9 nucleotides match TRBD1. Trimming at V came to 2 bases and at J to 3 bases, leaving 7 bases not matched to a gene. Germline lookup yields CDR1 GTSNPN and CDR2 SVGIG (reference sequence). The CDR3 sequence is 15 residues long. CDR3 amino acids: CAWSPTTGGYTEAFF. The CDR3 coding sequence is TGTGCCTGGAGTCCGACTACAGGGGGCTACACTGAAGCTTTCTTT.

This chain links TRBV5-1 with TRBJ2-2; no reliable D call. The CDR3 runs to 16 residues. From germline, CDR1 is SGHRS and CDR2 YFSETQ. The ends were cut back, 0 bases at V and 4 bases at J, with 13 bases in the middle. Here the CDR3 reads CASSLAGSWGTGELFF. The CDR3 region has the DNA TGCGCCAGCAGCTTGGCCGGCTCCTGGGGCACCGGGGAGCTGTTTTTT.

The chain couples TRBV5-1 to TRBJ2-7; D is unresolved. The ends were cut back, 1 base at V and 2 bases at J, with 13 bases in the middle. The germline CDR1 and CDR2 sequences are SGHRS and YFSETQ. CDR3 length: 15 residues. CDR3 nucleotides: TGCGCCAGCAGCTTGTTCTCTAGTCTTCCCTACGAGCAGTACTTC. Its protein product is CASSLFSSLPYEQYF.

The chain recombines TRBV5-4 with TRBJ1-3; no clear D gene. The CDR3 loop spans 14 amino acids. The germline V and J ends were trimmed by 2 bases and 4 bases, with 10 bases remaining between them. CDR1 and CDR2 (germline): SGHNT, YYREEE (reference sequence). The chain's CDR3 is CASSFSGRGNTIYF. The CDR3, as DNA: TGTGCCAGCAGCTTTTCGGGTCGCGGAAACACCATATATTTT.

V and J are TRBV7-6 and TRBJ2-7; TRBD2 might be the D (7 bases). CDR3 length equals 16 residues. Trimming shortened V by 1 base and J by 5 bases, and 18 bases separated the two germline ends. Germline V gene data show CDR1 as SGHVS and CDR2 as FNYEAQ. The CDR3 DNA reads as TGTGCCAGCAGCTTAGGGGGGGCTAGCGGCCAGAACGAGCAGTACTTC. The encoded protein is CASSLGGASGQNEQYF.

This CDR3 reads CAGGLAGLVLSEQFF. The CDR3 DNA reads TGTGCCGGAGGCCTGGCGGGACTAGTTTTAAGTGAGCAGTTCTTC. The V call is TRBV19, the J call TRBJ2-1, with 8 nucleotides matching TRBD2. Losses at the gene ends were 11 bases for V and 9 bases for J; bases not matched to a gene: 18. The CDR3 runs 15 residues. Germline V gene data show CDR1 as LNHDA and CDR2 as SQIVND (reference sequence).

The rearrangement uses TRBV7-6 and TRBJ1-1; no reliable D call. CDR3 length equals 16 residues. Germline V CDR1 and CDR2: SGHVS, FNYEAQ. V was trimmed by 2 bases and J by 5 bases, leaving 18 bases between them. CDR3 residues: CASSLISRQMQTEAFF. In nucleotides, the CDR3 is TGTGCCAGCAGCTTAATTAGTCGCCAAATGCAAACTGAAGCTTTCTTT.

The CDR3 protein is CASSQVGIAGVGASEQYF. The CDR3 coding sequence is TGCGCCAGCAGCCAAGTCGGAATAGCGGGAGTTGGGGCCTCCGAGCAGTACTTC. The rearrangement uses TRBV4-1 and TRBJ2-7; TRBD2 matches 9 bases. Germline CDR1 reads MGHRA; CDR2 reads YSYEKL. CDR3 length equals 18 residues. V gave up 1 base and J gave up 6 bases; unmatched junction bases: 16.

The V gene is TRBV4-3, the J gene TRBJ1-5; D is perhaps TRBD1 (5 bases). The germline CDR1 and CDR2 sequences are LGHNA and YSLEER. The CDR3 length is 16 residues. Trimming pared 0 bases from V and 6 bases from J, leaving 15 bases between. The DNA of the CDR3 is TGCGCCAGCAGCCAAGATCTAACAGGTTCTGGTCAGCCCCAGCATTTT. It codes for CASSQDLTGSGQPQHF.

The chain joins TRBV6-5 to TRBJ1-3; no reliable D call. The germline CDR1 and CDR2 sequences are MNHEY and SVGAGI. V was clipped by 0 bases and J by 2 bases, with 8 bases between them. The CDR3 contains 15 residues. The CDR3 DNA reads TGTGCCAGCAGTTACTCGTACGGTGCTGGAAACACCATATATTTT. Its protein product is CASSYSYGAGNTIYF.

The chain uses TRBV7-2 and TRBJ1-5; 8 nucleotides align to TRBD1. Germline V gene data show CDR1 as SGHTA and CDR2 as FQGNSA. Trimming removed 5 bases from V and 4 bases from J; junction bases left unmatched: 4. This CDR3 has 14 residues. In nucleotides, the CDR3 is TGTGCCAGCAGCACCGGGACAGGAAATCAGCCCCAGCATTTT. Protein product: CASSTGTGNQPQHF.

The V gene is TRBV18, the J gene TRBJ1-1, with D hard to call. The V end lost 3 bases, the J end lost 5 bases, and 19 bases lay between the germline ends. The CDR3 has 16 residues. CDR1 is KGHSH and CDR2 is LQKENI in the germline V gene. This CDR3 is CASSPRVGKEGTEAFF. The CDR3 coding sequence is TGTGCCAGCTCACCGCGCGTCGGGAAGGAGGGTACTGAAGCTTTCTTT.

The V and J genes are TRBV28 and TRBJ2-3, with 7 bases aligning to TRBD1. In germline, CDR1 is MDHEN, CDR2 SYDVKM. The CDR3 contains 16 residues. V lost 6 bases to trimming and J lost 3 bases; unmatched junction nucleotides: 12. The CDR3: CASRYPTGVGTDTQYF. The CDR3 DNA reads as TGTGCCAGCAGATACCCCACAGGGGTTGGTACAGATACGCAGTATTTT.

This chain links TRBV11-2 with TRBJ2-1; unclear D gene. V lost 3 bases, J lost 3 bases, and 18 bases lay in between. Germline V gene lookup returns CDR1 SGHAT and CDR2 FQNNGV. CDR3 size: 17 residues. The DNA for the CDR3 is TGTGCCAGCAGCTTGATCCCACCGGGCGGTAGCTACAATGAGCAGTTCTTC. This sequence encodes CASSLIPPGGSYNEQFF.

The chain recombines TRBV7-9 with TRBJ2-7; perhaps TRBD2 as D (5 bases). The CDR3 extends over 13 amino acids. Trimming pared 1 base from V and 4 bases from J, leaving 8 bases between. The germline V gene has CDR1 SEHNR and CDR2 FQNEAQ (reference sequence). This chain's CDR3 is CASSLEAGYEQYF. The CDR3 bases are TGTGCCAGCAGCTTAGAGGCGGGTTACGAGCAGTACTTC.

The rearrangement joins TRBV11-3 to TRBJ2-1; TRBD2 matches 7 bases. The CDR3 length is 17 residues. Germline V lookup: CDR1 SGHNT, CDR2 YENEEA. The V gene end was trimmed by 0 bases and the J gene end by 9 bases; junction bases not matched to a gene: 14. The CDR3 region has the DNA TGTGCCAGCAGCTTAGACTTAGCTGGCGGGGGTTACTGTGAGCAGTTCTTC. It encodes CASSLDLAGGGYCEQFF.

This sequence joins TRBV7-2 and TRBJ2-7; 8 positions agree with TRBD2. The CDR3 contains 14 residues. V was pared by 4 bases and J by 4 bases, with 6 bases of the junction left unmatched. Germline-derived CDR1 and CDR2 are SGHTA and FQGNSA. Here the CDR3 DNA reads TGTGCCAGCAGCTCAACACTAGCGGCTTACGAGCAGTACTTC. Encoded protein: CASSSTLAAYEQYF.

This rearrangement joins TRBV6-5 to TRBJ1-1; the match to TRBD1 covers 8 bases. The CDR3 sequence is 13 residues long. Unmatched junction bases numbered 9, after V lost 11 bases and J lost 4 bases. Germline V CDR1 and CDR2: MNHEY, SVGAGI. CDR3 nucleotides: TGTGCCTCCACCCGGCAGGGGGCCACTGAAGCTTTCTTT. Its translation: CASTRQGATEAFF.

The gene calls are TRBV9 and TRBJ2-6, with D perhaps TRBD2 (7 bases). The germline V gene has CDR1 SGDLS and CDR2 YYNGEE. V dropped 4 bases and J dropped 2 bases, with 13 bases sitting between them. This CDR3 is built from 16 residues. CDR3: CASSPGEGAGANVLTF. CDR3 coding DNA: TGTGCCAGCAGCCCCGGGGAGGGGGCTGGGGCCAACGTCCTGACTTTC.

This sequence joins TRBV10-3 and TRBJ1-2; 8 nucleotides agree with TRBD1. This CDR3 region has 15 residues. V shed 3 bases and J 4 bases; nucleotides not matched to a gene: 7. From germline, CDR1 is ENHRY and CDR2 SYGVKD. Here the CDR3 reads CAISEDPGQAYGYTF. In DNA, the CDR3 is TGTGCCATCAGTGAAGATCCGGGACAGGCCTATGGCTACACCTTC.

This chain uses TRBV7-9 with TRBJ2-1; no reliable D call. The germline V gene has CDR1 SEHNR and CDR2 FQNEAQ (reference sequence). There are 12 residues in the CDR3. V was trimmed by 1 base and J by 12 bases, leaving 10 bases between them. Here the CDR3 DNA reads TGTGCCAGCAGCTTAGTGGGGTCCACGCAGTTCTTC. Its translation: CASSLVGSTQFF.

The genes are TRBV5-1 and TRBJ2-7; perhaps TRBD2 as D (7 bases). There are 13 residues in the CDR3. Trimming removed 1 base at V and 3 bases at J, with 8 bases between. Germline V gives CDR1 SGHRS, CDR2 YFSETQ. In nucleotides, the CDR3 is TGCGCCAGCAGCTTGAGGGGGGGCTACGAGCAGTACTTC. Its translation: CASSLRGGYEQYF.